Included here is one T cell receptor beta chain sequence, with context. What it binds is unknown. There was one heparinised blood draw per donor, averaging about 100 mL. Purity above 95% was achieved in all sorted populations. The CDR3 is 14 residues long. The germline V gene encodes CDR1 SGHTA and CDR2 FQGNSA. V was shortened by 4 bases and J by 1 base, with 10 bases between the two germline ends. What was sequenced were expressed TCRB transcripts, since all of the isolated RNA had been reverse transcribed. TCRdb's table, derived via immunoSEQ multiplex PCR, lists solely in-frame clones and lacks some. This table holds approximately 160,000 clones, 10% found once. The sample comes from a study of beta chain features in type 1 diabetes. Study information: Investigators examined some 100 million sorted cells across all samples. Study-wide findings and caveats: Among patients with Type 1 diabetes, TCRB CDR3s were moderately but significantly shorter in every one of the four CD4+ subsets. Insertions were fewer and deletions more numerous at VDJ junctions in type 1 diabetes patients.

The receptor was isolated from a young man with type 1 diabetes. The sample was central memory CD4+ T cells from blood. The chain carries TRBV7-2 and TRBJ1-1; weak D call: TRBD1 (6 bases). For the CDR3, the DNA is TGTGCCAGCAGCTCACAACAGGGGAACACTGAAGCTTTCTTT. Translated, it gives CASSSQQGNTEAFF.